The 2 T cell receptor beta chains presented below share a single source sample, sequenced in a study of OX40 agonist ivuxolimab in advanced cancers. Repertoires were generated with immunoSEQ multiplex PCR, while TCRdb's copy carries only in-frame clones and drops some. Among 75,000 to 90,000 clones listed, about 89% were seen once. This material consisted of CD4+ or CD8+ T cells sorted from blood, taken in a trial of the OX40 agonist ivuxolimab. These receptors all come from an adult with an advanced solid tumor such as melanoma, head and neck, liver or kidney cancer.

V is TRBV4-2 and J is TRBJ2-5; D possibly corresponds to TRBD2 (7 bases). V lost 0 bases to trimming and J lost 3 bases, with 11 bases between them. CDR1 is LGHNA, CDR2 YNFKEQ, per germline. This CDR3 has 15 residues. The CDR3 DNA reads TGTGCCAGCAGCCAAGAAAGGGGGGGAGAAGAGACCCAGTACTTC. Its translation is CASSQERGGEETQYF.

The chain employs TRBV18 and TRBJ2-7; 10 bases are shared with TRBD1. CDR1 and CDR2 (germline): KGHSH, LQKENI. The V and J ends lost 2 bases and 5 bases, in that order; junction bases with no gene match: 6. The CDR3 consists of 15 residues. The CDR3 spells CASSPWTGGEDEQYF. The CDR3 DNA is TGTGCCAGCTCACCATGGACAGGGGGTGAGGACGAGCAGTACTTC.